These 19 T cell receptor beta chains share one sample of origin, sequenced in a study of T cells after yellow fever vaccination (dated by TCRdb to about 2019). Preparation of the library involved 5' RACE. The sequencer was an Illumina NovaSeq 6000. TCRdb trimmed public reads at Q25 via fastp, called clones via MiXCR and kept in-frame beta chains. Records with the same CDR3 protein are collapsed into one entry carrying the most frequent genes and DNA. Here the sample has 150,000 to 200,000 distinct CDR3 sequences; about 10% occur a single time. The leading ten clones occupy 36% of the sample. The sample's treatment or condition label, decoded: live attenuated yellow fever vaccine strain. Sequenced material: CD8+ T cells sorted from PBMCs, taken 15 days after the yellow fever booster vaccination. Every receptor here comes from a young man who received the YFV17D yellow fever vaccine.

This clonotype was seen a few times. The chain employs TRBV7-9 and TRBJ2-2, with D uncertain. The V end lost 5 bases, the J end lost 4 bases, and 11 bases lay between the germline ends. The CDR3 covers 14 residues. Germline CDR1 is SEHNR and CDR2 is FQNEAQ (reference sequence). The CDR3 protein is CASSVIGLTGELFF. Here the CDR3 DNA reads TGTGCCAGCAGCGTCATCGGGCTCACCGGGGAGCTGTTTTTT.

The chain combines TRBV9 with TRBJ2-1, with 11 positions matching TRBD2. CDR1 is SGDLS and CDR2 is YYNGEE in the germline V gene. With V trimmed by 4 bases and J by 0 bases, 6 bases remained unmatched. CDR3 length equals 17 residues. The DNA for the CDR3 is TGTGCCAGCAGCCTAGCGGGGGGCTCCCACTCCTACAATGAGCAGTTCTTC. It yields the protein CASSLAGGSHSYNEQFF.

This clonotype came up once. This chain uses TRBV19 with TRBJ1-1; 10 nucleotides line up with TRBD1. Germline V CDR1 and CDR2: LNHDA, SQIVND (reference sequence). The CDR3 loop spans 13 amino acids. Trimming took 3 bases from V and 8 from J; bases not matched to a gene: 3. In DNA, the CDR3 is TGTGCCAGTAGTATGACAGGGGGCTCCGAAGCTTTCTTT. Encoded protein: CASSMTGGSEAFF. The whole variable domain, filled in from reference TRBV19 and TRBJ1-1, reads DGGITQSPKYLFRKEGQNVTLSCEQNLNHDAMYWYRQDPGQGLRLIYYSQIVNDFQKGDIAEGYSVSREKKESFPLTVTSAQKNPTAFYLCASSMTGGSEAFFGQGTRLTVV.

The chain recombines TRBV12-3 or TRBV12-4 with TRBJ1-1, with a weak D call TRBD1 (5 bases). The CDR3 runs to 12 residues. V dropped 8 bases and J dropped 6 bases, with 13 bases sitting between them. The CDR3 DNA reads TGTGCCAGCGGACGGGGGGGGTCTGAAGCTTTCTTT. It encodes CASGRGGSEAFF.

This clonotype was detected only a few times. The DNA of the CDR3 is TGTGCCTGGAGCCTGCCGGGCCACTTGGTGCAGCCCCAGCATTTT. It translates to CAWSLPGHLVQPQHF. The chain has TRBV30 and TRBJ1-5; no definite D call. In germline, CDR1 is GTSNPN, CDR2 SVGIG (reference sequence). Trimming removed 3 bases at V and 7 bases at J, with 19 bases between. The CDR3 runs to 15 residues.

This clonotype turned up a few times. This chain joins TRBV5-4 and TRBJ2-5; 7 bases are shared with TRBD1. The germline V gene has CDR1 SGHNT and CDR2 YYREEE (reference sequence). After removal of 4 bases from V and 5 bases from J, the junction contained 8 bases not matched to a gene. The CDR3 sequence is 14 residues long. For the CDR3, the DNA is TGTGCCAGCAGCCCTACAGGGGTGTGGGAGACCCAGTACTTC. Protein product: CASSPTGVWETQYF.

The CDR3 DNA sequence: TGTGCCAGCAGGGGGGGGGTACGATATAATTCACCCCTCCACTTT. This translates into CASRGGVRYNSPLHF. This chain connects TRBV27 to TRBJ1-6, with D perhaps TRBD1 (5 bases). The CDR3 has 15 amino acids. The V and J ends lost 6 bases and 4 bases respectively, with 13 bases between them. CDR1 MNHEY and CDR2 SMNVEV come from the germline V gene (reference sequence).

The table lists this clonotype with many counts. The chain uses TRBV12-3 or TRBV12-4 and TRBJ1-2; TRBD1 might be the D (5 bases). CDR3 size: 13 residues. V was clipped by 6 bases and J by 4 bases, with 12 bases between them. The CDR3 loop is CASSLDSSYGYTF. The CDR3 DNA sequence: TGTGCCAGCAGCCTCGACAGCTCCTATGGCTACACCTTC.

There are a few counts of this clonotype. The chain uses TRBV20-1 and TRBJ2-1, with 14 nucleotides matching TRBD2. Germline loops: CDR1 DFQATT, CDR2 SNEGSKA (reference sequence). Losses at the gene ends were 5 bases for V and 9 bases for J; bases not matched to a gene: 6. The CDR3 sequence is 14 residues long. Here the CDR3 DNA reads TGCAGTGCTGAGACTAGCGGGGGGGCCCCTGAGCAGTTCTTC. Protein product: CSAETSGGAPEQFF.

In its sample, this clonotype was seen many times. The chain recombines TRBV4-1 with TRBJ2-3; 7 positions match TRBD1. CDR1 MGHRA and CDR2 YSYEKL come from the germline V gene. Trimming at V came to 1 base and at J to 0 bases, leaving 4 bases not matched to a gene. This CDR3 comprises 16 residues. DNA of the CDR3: TGCGCCAGCAGCCAAGCTGACAGGGTTAGCACAGATACGCAGTATTTT. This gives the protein CASSQADRVSTDTQYF.

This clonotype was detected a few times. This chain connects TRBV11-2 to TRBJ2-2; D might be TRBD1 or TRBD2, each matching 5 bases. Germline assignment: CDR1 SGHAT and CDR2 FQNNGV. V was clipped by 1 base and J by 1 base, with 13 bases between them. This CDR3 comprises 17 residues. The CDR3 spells CASSLASGQGNTGELFF. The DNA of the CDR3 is TGTGCCAGCAGCTTAGCTTCGGGGCAGGGGAACACCGGGGAGCTGTTTTTT.

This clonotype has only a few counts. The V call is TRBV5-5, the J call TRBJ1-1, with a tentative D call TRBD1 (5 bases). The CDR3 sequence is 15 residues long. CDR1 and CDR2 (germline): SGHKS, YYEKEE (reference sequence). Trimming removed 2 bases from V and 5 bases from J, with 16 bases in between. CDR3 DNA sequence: TGTGCCAGCAGCTTAGGTCCCAGGGTGGATACTGAAGCTTTCTTT. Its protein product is CASSLGPRVDTEAFF.

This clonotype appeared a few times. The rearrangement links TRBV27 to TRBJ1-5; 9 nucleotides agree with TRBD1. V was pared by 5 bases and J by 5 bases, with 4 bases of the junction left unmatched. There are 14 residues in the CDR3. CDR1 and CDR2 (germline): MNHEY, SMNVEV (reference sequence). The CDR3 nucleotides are TGTGCCAGCAGTCGGGGACAGGGCTATCAGCCCCAGCATTTT. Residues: CASSRGQGYQPQHF.

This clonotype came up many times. CDR3 region: CATSDFPEGPSADTQYF. For the CDR3, the DNA is TGTGCCACCAGTGATTTTCCGGAAGGGCCAAGCGCAGATACGCAGTATTTT. The chain recombines TRBV24-1 with TRBJ2-3; D unclear. Trimming removed 1 base at V and 4 bases at J, with 17 bases between. Germline CDR1 and CDR2: KGHDR and SFDVKD. This CDR3 spans 17 amino acids.

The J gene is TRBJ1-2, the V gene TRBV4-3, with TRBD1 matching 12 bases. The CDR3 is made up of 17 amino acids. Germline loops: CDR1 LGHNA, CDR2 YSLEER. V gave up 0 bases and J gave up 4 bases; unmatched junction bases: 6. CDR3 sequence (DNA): TGCGCCAGCAGCCAAGAAAGGGACAGGGGGCTGATCTATGGCTACACCTTC. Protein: CASSQERDRGLIYGYTF.

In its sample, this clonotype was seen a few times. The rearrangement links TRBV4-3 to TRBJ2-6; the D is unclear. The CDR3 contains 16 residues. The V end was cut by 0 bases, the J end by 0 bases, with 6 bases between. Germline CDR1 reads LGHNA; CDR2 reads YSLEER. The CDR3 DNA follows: TGCGCCAGCAGCCAAGATACCAGCTCTGGGGCCAACGTCCTGACTTTC. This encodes CASSQDTSSGANVLTF.

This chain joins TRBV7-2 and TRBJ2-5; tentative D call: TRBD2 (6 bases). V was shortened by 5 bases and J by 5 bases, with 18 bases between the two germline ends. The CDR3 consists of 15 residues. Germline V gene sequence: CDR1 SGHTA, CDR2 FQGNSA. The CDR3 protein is CASSAYGGGDETQYF. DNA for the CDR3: TGTGCCAGCAGCGCCTACGGTGGAGGGGACGAGACCCAGTACTTC.

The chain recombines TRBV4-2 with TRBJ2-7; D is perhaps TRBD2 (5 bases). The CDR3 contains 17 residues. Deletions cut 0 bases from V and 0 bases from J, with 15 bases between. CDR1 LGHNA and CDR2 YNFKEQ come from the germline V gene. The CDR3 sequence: CASSQDINGEISYEQYV. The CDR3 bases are TGTGCCAGCAGCCAAGATATTAACGGGGAGATCTCCTACGAGCAGTACGTC.

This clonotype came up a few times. The DNA for the CDR3 is TGTGCCAGCAGCTTAGCGCCCGGGACAGGATACTTC. Encoded protein: CASSLAPGTGYF. The chain uses TRBV7-9 and TRBJ2-7, with 8 bases matching TRBD1. The CDR3 sequence is 12 residues long. The junction had 5 bases not matched to a gene; V was cut back by 0 bases and J by 13 bases. Looked up from germline, CDR1 is SEHNR and CDR2 is FQNEAQ (reference sequence).